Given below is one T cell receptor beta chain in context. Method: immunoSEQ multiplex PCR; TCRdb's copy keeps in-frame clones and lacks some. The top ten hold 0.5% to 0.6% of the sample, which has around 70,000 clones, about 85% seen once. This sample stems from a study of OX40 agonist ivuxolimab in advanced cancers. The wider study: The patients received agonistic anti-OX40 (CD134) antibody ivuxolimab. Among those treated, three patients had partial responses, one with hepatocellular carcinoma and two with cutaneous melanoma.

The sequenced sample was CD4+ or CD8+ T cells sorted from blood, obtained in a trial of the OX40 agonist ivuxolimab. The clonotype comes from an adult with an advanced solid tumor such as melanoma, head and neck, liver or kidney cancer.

The CDR3 region has the DNA TGTGCCAGCAGCGGAAACACAGATACGCAGTATTTT. Its protein is CASSGNTDTQYF. The chain combines TRBV7-2 with TRBJ2-3; D remains ambiguous. Trimming stripped 5 bases from V and 2 bases from J, with 5 bases between. Germline CDR1 is SGHTA and CDR2 is FQGNSA. The CDR3 consists of 12 residues.